The following is a T cell receptor (beta chain) sequence with its context. Its antigen is unidentified. This record comes from a study of identical twins. Study observations and caveats: It was out-of-frame TCR alpha sharing in monozygotic twins that models underestimated.

TCRdb recomputed calls from the 5' RACE reads with MiXCR, one row per CDR3 protein. The sample has 1.5 million to 2 million distinct CDR3 sequences, roughly a third seen once. The V segment lost 7 bases and the J segment 0 bases; nucleotides outside the gene matches: 15. From germline, CDR1 is SGHRS and CDR2 YFSETQ. This CDR3 region has 17 residues. The rearrangement joins TRBV5-1 to TRBJ1-1; 7 bases are shared with TRBD1. This clonotype was sampled from a newborn girl in good health. Sample: cord blood. The DNA for the CDR3 is TGCGCCAGCCACAACCCACGACAGGGACACATGAACACTGAAGCTTTCTTT. Its translation is CASHNPRQGHMNTEAFF.